This note documents a single T cell receptor (beta chain) sequence. What this receptor recognizes is not known. Qualities for individual bases were not recorded, and no much larger clone is one base off. The cysteine opens and the phenylalanine closes a CDR3 of 15 amino acids. Just the 45-base CDR3 DNA is kept, in frame starting at base 1. According to the germline V gene (reference sequence), CDR1 reads SEHNR and CDR2 reads FQNEAQ. Relative to germline, V is missing 6 bases and J is missing 3 bases, with 5 bases of the junction outside any gene match. The library was made by the immunoSEQ multiplex PCR assay. A mixture of 60 forward primers for TCR Vbeta segments and 13 reverse primers for TCR Jbeta segments was used in the multiplex PCR. Amplification of the CDR3 region of rearranged TCR beta genes was performed with a multiplex PCR assay on genomic DNA. The amplified TCR beta libraries were sequenced on the Illumina HiSeq System as 87-base-pair reads. In the authors' own workflow: In a later analysis, tens of millions of unique TCR beta chains were counted across the 690 or so repertoires, and about 9.9 million of these chains were shared by at least two donors. Raw reads were error-corrected and collapsed into unique sequences by a nearest-neighbor algorithm in which closely related sequences were merged to remove PCR and sequencing errors. V, D and J gene segments were assigned by aligning CDR3 sequences to IMGT reference sequences. For a sequence to be retained, a match of at least six nucleotides to both a V gene segment and a J gene segment was required. Rearrangements were classified as productive when the CDR3 lacked stop codons and remained in frame with V and J, and all other rearrangements were classified as non-productive. CDR3 was defined according to IMGT convention as the region running from the second conserved V-encoded cysteine to the conserved J-encoded phenylalanine. Sequences without an unambiguous match to a single V gene segment were excluded from the earlier analysis of several hundred of the donors. An earlier analysis of under 750 of the donors called V segments functional above 56.7% productive rearrangements and segregating when the between-donor standard deviation exceeded 5%. To diagnose cytomegalovirus status from the catalog of TCR beta chain sequences, a statistical classification framework was built. In a later analysis, V and J genes were assigned by comparing TCR nucleotide sequences against IMGT/GENE-DB human TR gene sequences. The TCRdist pipeline was used in a later analysis to assign CDR3 sequences and most-parsimonious VDJ recombination scenarios. A later analysis defined each TCR beta chain by its CDR3 amino acid sequence plus V-gene family, and excluded reads lacking a unique V-gene family. A later analysis removed 550 to 700 highly shared, low-generation-probability nucleotide sequences to deal with suspected cross-contamination and a sequencing artifact. A later analysis calculated a clonal expansion index for each public chain from normalized within-repertoire ranks of inferred template counts. In a later analysis, generation probabilities were computed with a VDJ recombination model fitted to out-of-frame rearrangements, and the resulting probabilities were checked against IGoR. Hypergeometric tests were used in a later analysis to score TCR-TCR, TCR-HLA and TCR-CMV co-occurrence, with a repertoire-size bias correction applied to the TCR pairs. A later analysis estimated false discovery rates by permuting HLA or CMV assignments 20 times. A later analysis grouped co-occurring TCRs with DBSCAN, adding TCRdist sequence similarity when clustering within HLA-allele-positive subsets. Co-occurrence clustering excluded repertoires with fewer than 30,000 or more than 120,000 public chains, plus five with anomalous nucleotide sharing. TCRdb holds this immuneACCESS table with in-frame rearrangements only. Some clones are missing; in checked studies, unresolved V genes explain under half, and the rest has no known cause. V, J and clone size reflect that table, while D and trimming were determined from the DNA. This sample has around 150,000 clones in its table, and about 80% of those were observed once. Together, the top ten hold approximately 2% of the sample.

This sample is drawn from a study of cytomegalovirus exposure and HLA in healthy donors (dated by TCRdb to about 2017). General notes on the study: In an earlier analysis of about 560 of the donors, 250 to 300 Gb of sequence data and 117 million unique TCR beta sequences from about 179 million T cells were reported. Along with the approximately 650-subject first cohort, a separate validation cohort of over 90 different subjects was used. To predict cytomegalovirus infection status, the study brought together high-throughput TCR immunosequencing, statistical association of individual TCRs with disease status, and machine learning. The aim of the study was to test whether cataloging public T cell receptors could identify signatures of past pathogen exposure. Donor age, sex, ethnicity and CMV serostatus were compiled together with the repertoire data. Rather than drawing on any new phenotypic data, the later analysis identified candidate immune exposures from TCR beta sequences and the way those sequences occurred across donors. Several DR-DQ haplotypes were treated as single units for association and clustering because of strong linkage in the cohort. Approximately 310 gigabases of sequencing data and 70 million to 100 million unique TCR sequences were included in an early release covering under 650 HLA-typed donors. A later analysis re-analyzed previously published TCR beta repertoires from 600 to 850 donors and added high-resolution HLA genotyping to study TCR occurrence patterns. To decide whether each TCR beta V gene segment behaved as functional or pseudogenic, an earlier analysis of approximately 620 of the donors relied on high-throughput TCR beta sequencing. Both class I and class II loci were covered by HLA typing, at four-digit resolution. On average, around 200,000 unique TCR beta nucleotide sequences were sequenced per donor among a few hundred genotyped donors of the cohort, with around 19% of those sequences being non-productive. The T cell repertoires of 670 or so subjects were profiled by immunosequencing and related to cytomegalovirus serostatus. In a later genetic analysis, genome-wide SNP genotypes for about 65% of the roughly 700 donors were used, and that subset was treated as a discovery cohort. All discovery cohort repertoires had been generated using a single sequencing platform. Typing coverage varied by locus: about 629-640 donors for A, B, C, DRB1 and DQB1; 500 to 550 for DQA1; more than 600 for DPA1; about 450 for DPB1. The genetic ancestry cluster associated with self-reported Caucasian donors included roughly four fifths of the 300 to 400 genotyped donors.

The cohort was made up of approximately 700 healthy bone marrow donors. Cohort members were all nominally healthy when sampled, although unrecorded immune exposures were likely present. The donor was CMV seronegative and belonged to the group of 350 to 400 seronegative cohort members. A peripheral blood sample was collected from each donor, and TCR beta sequencing was performed on peripheral blood mononuclear cells. The Qiagen DNeasy Blood Extraction Kit was used to extract genomic DNA from the blood cell samples. General study outcomes and caveats: Cytomegalovirus status was reported to be diagnosed by the classifier with high specificity and sensitivity in both the original and validation cohorts. In a later analysis, most CMV-associated TCR beta chains were found to appear HLA-restricted, with HLA associations seemingly driven largely by CMV exposure. When HLA alleles, especially DR and DQ, strongly co-occurred, attributing TCR associations to individual alleles was difficult. The 87-base-pair reads could not distinguish some IMGT-functional V segments, including TRBV6-2 and TRBV6-3, so those segments were excluded. In a later analysis, the rate of TCR association differed among HLA loci, with DRB1 alleles having the most associated TCRs and HLA-C alleles having the fewest. An earlier analysis of approximately 540 of the donors showed that most TCR beta V segments appeared in productive rearrangements either about 87% or about 30% of the time, which broadly matched IMGT annotations. HLA typing was unavailable for some donors at each locus, so association tests used only the typed subset. Immune exposure information for the cohort was limited to CMV serostatus. Only TCR beta chains were sequenced in this cohort, and the absence of alpha or paired-chain data limited detectable features. While some public TCRs were present in many individuals, most TCR sequences turned up only very rarely across donors. In a later analysis, HLA-associated TCR beta chains showed more clonal expansion and lower generation probabilities than non-associated chains that were equally common. The authors suggested that the approach could potentially be extended to other disease states and immunological phenotypes. A further reported finding was that TCR beta sequences accurately predicted the HLA-A and HLA-B alleles for most subjects in the first cohort. A total of 150 to 200 TCR beta chains were listed by the study as associated with cytomegalovirus. Specific HLA alleles were associated with 15,000 to 20,000 TCR beta sequences at a false discovery rate of 0.05 in a later analysis. Compared with the roughly 670-donor mean, donors in an Asian-associated ancestry cluster had fewer N-insertions in productive TCRs, according to a later genetic analysis. Correlated functional status among segregating V segments might be attributable to linkage disequilibrium, but an unknown experimental factor could not be ruled out. A few of the identified cytomegalovirus-associated TCR beta chains were confirmed in vitro to be specific for cytomegalovirus antigens. Several of the top co-occurrence clusters appeared to be linked to parvovirus B19, influenza, CMV and Epstein-Barr virus, according to a later analysis. Because counts were too low, 15 or so rarely observed V segments, including chromosome 9 orphons, were excluded from the earlier analysis of around 590 of the donors. V-gene and J-gene trimming of TCR beta chains was associated with a missense DCLRE1C variant in a later genetic analysis, and the association was replicated in an independent cohort. A group of highly shared sequence variants was considered likely to be a technical artifact of the sequencing pipeline. Roughly uniform sequencing depth across donors was assumed in presence/absence analyses, although this assumption may not hold.

Specimen: PBMCs. The clonotype was recovered from a man aged 25 to 40 in good health and CMV-seronegative. The rearrangement joined TRBV7-9 to TRBJ2-1; the junction holds 10 bases that match TRBD2. The sequence in DNA is TGTGCCAGCAGAACCGGGACTAGCGACTACAATGAGCAGTTCTTC. This yields the protein CASRTGTSDYNEQFF. Joined to the reference TRBV7-9 and TRBJ2-1 proteins, this CDR3 gives the full variable domain: DTGVSQNPRHKITKRGQNVTFRCDPISEHNRLYWYRQTLGQGPEFLTYFQNEAQLEKSRLLSDRFSAERPKGSFSTLEIQRTEQGDSAMYLCASRTGTSDYNEQFFGPGTRLTVL.